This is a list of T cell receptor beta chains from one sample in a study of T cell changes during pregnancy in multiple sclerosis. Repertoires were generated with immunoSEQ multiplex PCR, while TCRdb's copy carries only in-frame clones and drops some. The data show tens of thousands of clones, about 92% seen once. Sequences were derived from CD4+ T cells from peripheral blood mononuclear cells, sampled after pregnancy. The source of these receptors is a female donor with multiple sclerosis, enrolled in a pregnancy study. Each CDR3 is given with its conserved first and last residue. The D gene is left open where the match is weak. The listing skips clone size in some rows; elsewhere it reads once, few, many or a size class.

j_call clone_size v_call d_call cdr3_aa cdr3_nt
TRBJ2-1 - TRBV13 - CASSFGRAQGGNEQFF TGTGCCAGCAGCTTTGGAAGGGCTCAAGGAGGCAATGAGCAGTTCTTC
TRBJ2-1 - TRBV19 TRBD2 CASSRTSGGNEQFF TGTGCCAGTAGTAGGACTAGCGGGGGAAATGAGCAGTTCTTC
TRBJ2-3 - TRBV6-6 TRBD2 CASSRAGDSTDTQYF TGTGCCAGCAGCCGAGCGGGAGACTCCACAGATACGCAGTATTTT
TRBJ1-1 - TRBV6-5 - CASSYEGRGTEAFF TGTGCCAGCAGTTACGAAGGACGGGGGACTGAAGCTTTCTTT
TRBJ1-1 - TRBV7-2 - CASSLVWRFSEAFF TGTGCCAGCAGCTTAGTATGGAGGTTCAGTGAAGCTTTCTTT
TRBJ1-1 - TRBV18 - CASSPIARGKVGLLAVTEAFF TGTGCCAGCTCACCAATCGCCAGGGGTAAAGTCGGGTTATTGGCGGTCACTGAAGCTTTCTTT
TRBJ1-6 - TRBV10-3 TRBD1 CAISAWTGDNSPLHF TGTGCCATCAGTGCATGGACAGGGGATAATTCACCCCTCCACTTT
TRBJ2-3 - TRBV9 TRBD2 CASSPLAGGRYRDTQYF TGTGCCAGCAGCCCCCTAGCGGGGGGCCGGTACAGAGATACGCAGTATTTT
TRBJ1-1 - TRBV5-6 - CASSLGQRSLIPEAFF TGTGCCAGCAGCTTGGGGCAGAGGAGCTTAATTCCTGAAGCTTTCTTT
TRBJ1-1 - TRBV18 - CASSSTLGAEAFF TGTGCCAGCTCCTCAACCTTAGGGGCTGAAGCTTTCTTT
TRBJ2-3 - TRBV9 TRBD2 CASSVELAGSTDTQYF TGTGCCAGCAGCGTCGAACTAGCGGGAAGCACAGATACGCAGTATTTT
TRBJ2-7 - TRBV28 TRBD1 CASSSTTGGGVHEQYF TGTGCCAGCAGTTCTACTACAGGGGGCGGGGTACACGAGCAGTACTTC
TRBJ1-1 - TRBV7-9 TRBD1 CASSPGTGYTEAFF TGTGCCAGCAGCCCAGGGACAGGGTACACTGAAGCTTTCTTT
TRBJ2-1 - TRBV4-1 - CASSQGLDRPSDYNEQFF TGCGCCAGCAGCCAAGGGTTAGACAGGCCCAGCGATTACAATGAGCAGTTCTTC
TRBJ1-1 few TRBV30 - CALAGDLTEAFF TGTGCCCTGGCGGGGGACCTCACTGAAGCTTTCTTT
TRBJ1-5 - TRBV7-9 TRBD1 CASSARDRPLEPQHF TGTGCCAGCAGCGCCAGGGACAGGCCCCTCGAGCCCCAGCATTTT
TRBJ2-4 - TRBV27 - CASSALDRLLAKNIQYF TGTGCCAGCAGCGCCCTCGACAGGTTGTTAGCCAAAAACATTCAGTACTTC
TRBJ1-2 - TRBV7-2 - CASSRESHYGYTF TGTGCCAGCAGCAGGGAGTCCCACTATGGCTACACCTTC
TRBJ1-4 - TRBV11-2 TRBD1 CASRKPGQNEKLFF TGTGCCAGCAGGAAACCGGGACAGAATGAAAAACTGTTTTTT
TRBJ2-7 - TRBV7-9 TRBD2 CASSLGGDPAGAQYF TGTGCCAGCAGCTTAGGCGGAGACCCAGCGGGAGCGCAGTACTTC
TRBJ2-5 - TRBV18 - CASSPLGGLQETQYF TGTGCCAGCTCACCATTGGGGGGACTCCAAGAGACCCAGTACTTC
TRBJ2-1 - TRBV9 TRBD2 CASSIGLAGDPYNEQFF TGTGCCAGCAGCATCGGACTAGCGGGGGACCCCTACAATGAGCAGTTCTTC
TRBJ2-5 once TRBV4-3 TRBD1 CASSRDRGIETQYF TGCGCCAGCAGCCGGGACAGGGGGATAGAGACCCAGTACTTC
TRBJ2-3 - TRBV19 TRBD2 CASSMKAGGPWADTQYF TGTGCCAGTAGTATGAAGGCGGGGGGGCCGTGGGCAGATACGCAGTATTTT
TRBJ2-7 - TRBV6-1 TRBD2 CASSEAGTSGSYEQYF TGTGCCAGCAGTGAAGCGGGGACTAGCGGGTCCTACGAGCAGTACTTC
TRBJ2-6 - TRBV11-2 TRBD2 CASSLPTSAKVSGANVLTF TGTGCCAGCAGCCTCCCGACTAGCGCTAAGGTCTCTGGGGCCAACGTCCTGACTTTC
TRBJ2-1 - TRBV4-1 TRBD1 CASSRGTGGLNEQFF TGCGCCAGCAGCCGCGGGACAGGGGGGCTAAATGAGCAGTTCTTC
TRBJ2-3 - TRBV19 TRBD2 CASSIGGGTDTQYF TGTGCCAGTAGTATTGGCGGGGGGACAGATACGCAGTATTTT
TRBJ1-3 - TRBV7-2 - CASSSPKNTIYF TGTGCCAGCAGCTCCCCCAAAAACACCATATATTTT
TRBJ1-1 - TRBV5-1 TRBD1 CASSGGQGAGGTEAFF TGCGCCAGCAGCGGAGGACAGGGGGCAGGTGGCACTGAAGCTTTCTTT
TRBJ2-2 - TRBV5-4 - CASSLADTGELFF TGTGCCAGCAGCTTGGCCGACACCGGGGAGCTGTTTTTT
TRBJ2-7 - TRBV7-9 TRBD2 CASSPGGAYEQYF TGTGCCAGCAGCCCCGGGGGGGCCTACGAGCAGTACTTC
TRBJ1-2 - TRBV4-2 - CASSQVAEVDGYTF TGTGCCAGCAGCCAAGTTGCAGAGGTTGATGGCTACACCTTC
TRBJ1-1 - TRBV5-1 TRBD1 CASSTRTGSTEAFF TGCGCCAGCAGCACCCGGACAGGCAGCACTGAAGCTTTCTTT
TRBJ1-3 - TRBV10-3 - CAPGGPGNTIYF TGTGCCCCCGGGGGGCCTGGAAACACCATATATTTT
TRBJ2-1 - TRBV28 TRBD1 CASVEGQGFDEQFF TGTGCCAGCGTGGAAGGACAGGGGTTCGATGAGCAGTTCTTC
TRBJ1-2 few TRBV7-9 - CASSLGGSYGYTF TGTGCCAGCAGCTTAGGCGGGTCCTATGGCTACACCTTC
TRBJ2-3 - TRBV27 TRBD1 CASSINPGTGTNTQYF TGTGCCAGCAGTATAAACCCGGGGACAGGGACGAATACGCAGTATTTT
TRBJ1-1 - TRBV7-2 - CASSLGVRRGGSNTEAFF TGTGCCAGCAGCTTAGGGGTACGGCGGGGGGGGTCGAACACTGAAGCTTTCTTT
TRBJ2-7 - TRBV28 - CASSLGDEQYF TGTGCCAGCAGTTTGGGCGACGAGCAGTACTTC
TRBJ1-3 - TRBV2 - CASKEASSGNTIYF TGTGCCAGCAAGGAAGCCAGCTCTGGAAACACCATATATTTT
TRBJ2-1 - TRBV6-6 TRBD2 CASSYGTSFFNEQFF TGTGCCAGCAGTTACGGGACTAGTTTTTTCAATGAGCAGTTCTTC
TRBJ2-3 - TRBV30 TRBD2 CAWSVRPAGGQDTQYF TGTGCCTGGAGTGTACGGCCGGCGGGGGGGCAGGATACGCAGTATTTT
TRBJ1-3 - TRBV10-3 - CAISGGSQGTGNTIYF TGTGCCATCAGTGGGGGCTCACAGGGAACTGGAAACACCATATATTTT
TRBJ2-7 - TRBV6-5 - CASSPPWSGHEQYF TGTGCCAGCAGTCCACCCTGGTCAGGTCACGAGCAGTACTTC
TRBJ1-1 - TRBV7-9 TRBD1 CASSLVPGQGGDAFF TGTGCCAGCAGCTTAGTCCCGGGACAGGGTGGAGACGCTTTCTTT
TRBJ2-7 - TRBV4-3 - CASSQDYGLSSSYEQYF TGCGCCAGCAGCCAAGATTACGGACTTTCTAGCTCCTACGAGCAGTACTTC
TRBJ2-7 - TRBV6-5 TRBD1 CATWGTDAYEQYF TGTGCCACCTGGGGGACAGACGCCTACGAGCAGTACTTC
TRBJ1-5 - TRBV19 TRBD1 CASFEQGANSGNQPQHF TGTGCCAGTTTCGAACAGGGGGCGAATAGTGGCAATCAGCCCCAGCATTTT
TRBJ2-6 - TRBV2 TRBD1 CASRGGRQGVSGANVLTF TGTGCCAGCAGAGGGGGCCGACAGGGGGTGTCTGGGGCCAACGTCCTGACTTTC
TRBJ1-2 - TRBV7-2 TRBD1 CASYKGAGGYGYTF TGTGCCAGCTACAAGGGGGCCGGAGGCTATGGCTACACCTTC
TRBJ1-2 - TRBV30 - CACLPQGMDGYTF TGTGCCTGCCTTCCCCAGGGGATGGATGGCTACACCTTC
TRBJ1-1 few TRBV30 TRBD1 CAWNPGGGGGWRRAEAFF TGTGCCTGGAATCCGGGAGGGGGCGGAGGGTGGAGGAGGGCTGAAGCTTTCTTT
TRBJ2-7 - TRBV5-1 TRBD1 CASSLGTGVSYEQYF TGCGCCAGCAGCCTCGGGACAGGGGTATCCTACGAGCAGTACTTC
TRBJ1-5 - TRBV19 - CASTWRGHQPQHF TGTGCCAGTACTTGGAGAGGGCACCAGCCCCAGCATTTT
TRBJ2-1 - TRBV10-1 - CASSGVGPLGEQFF TGCGCCAGCAGTGGCGTGGGGCCGCTTGGTGAGCAGTTCTTC
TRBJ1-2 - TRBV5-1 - CASSFSQVGGYTF TGCGCCAGCAGCTTCTCACAGGTCGGGGGCTACACCTTC
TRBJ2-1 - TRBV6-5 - CASSDAGNYNEQFF TGTGCCAGCAGTGACGCCGGGAATTACAATGAGCAGTTCTTC
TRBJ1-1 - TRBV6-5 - CASSYRQNTEAFF TGTGCCAGCAGTTACCGACAGAACACTGAAGCTTTCTTT